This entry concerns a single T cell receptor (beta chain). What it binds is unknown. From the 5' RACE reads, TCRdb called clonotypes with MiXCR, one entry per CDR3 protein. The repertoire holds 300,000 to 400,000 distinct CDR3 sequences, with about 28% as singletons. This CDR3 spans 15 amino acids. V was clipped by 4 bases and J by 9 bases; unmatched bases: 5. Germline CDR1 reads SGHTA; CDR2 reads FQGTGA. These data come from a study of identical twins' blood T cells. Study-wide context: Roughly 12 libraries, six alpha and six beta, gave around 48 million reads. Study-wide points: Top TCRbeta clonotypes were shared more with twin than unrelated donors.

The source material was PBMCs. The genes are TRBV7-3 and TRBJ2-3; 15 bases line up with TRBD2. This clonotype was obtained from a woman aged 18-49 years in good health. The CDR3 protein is CASSSTGTSGGTQYF. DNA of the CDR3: TGTGCCAGCAGCTCGACGGGGACTAGCGGGGGGACGCAGTATTTT.